This passage covers 22 T cell receptor beta chains from one sample sequenced in a study of shared clonotypes between healthy human individuals. Clones were sequenced by immunoSEQ multiplex PCR, and TCRdb holds only the in-frame ones, with some missing. The sample includes fewer than 3 million clones, less than 95% of them seen just once. Specimen: naive CD4+ T cells from PBMCs. Subset here: CD45RA+ positively selected. All receptors come from a man aged 18 to 29 in good health. Some clones in this sample may be carry-over from other donors' samples.

The V call is TRBV7-2, the J call TRBJ2-7, with a possible D match to TRBD2 (6 bases). There are 15 residues in the CDR3. In germline, CDR1 is SGHTA, CDR2 FQGNSA. Between the trimmed V and J ends, which lost 6 bases and 2 bases, there was a span of 17 bases. The CDR3 loop is CASSKTGTGAYEQYF. The CDR3 bases are TGTGCCAGCAGTAAGACCGGGACGGGGGCCTACGAGCAGTACTTC.

On this clone: Additional DNA sequences in this sample encode the identical CDR3. V and J are TRBV7-2 and TRBJ2-6, with no clear D. The V gene lost 6 bases and the J gene lost 2 bases, with 11 bases spanning the gap. CDR3 size: 15 residues. The germline gives CDR1 SGHTA, CDR2 FQGNSA. CDR3 amino acids: CASSSESTGANVLTF. CDR3 nucleotides: TGTGCCAGCAGTTCCGAGTCTACTGGGGCCAACGTCCTGACTTTC.

The V call is TRBV5-1, the J call TRBJ2-2, with 7 bases identical to TRBD1. The CDR3 sequence is 15 residues long. J gave up 0 bases and V 5 bases, and 4 bases lay outside the gene matches. Germline V gene data show CDR1 as SGHRS and CDR2 as YFSETQ. This chain's CDR3 is CASRSGQANTGELFF. In DNA, the CDR3 is TGCGCCAGCAGATCTGGACAGGCGAACACCGGGGAGCTGTTTTTT.

The chain employs TRBV2 and TRBJ2-7; 7 nucleotides match TRBD2. The CDR3 loop spans 15 amino acids. Germline V gives CDR1 SNHLY, CDR2 FYNNEI. The ends lost 5 bases at V and 1 base at J; junction bases unmatched: 8. The CDR3 loop is CASSKNPGLSYEQYF. CDR3 bases: TGTGCCAGCAGTAAAAACCCGGGACTATCCTACGAGCAGTACTTC.

The chain recombines TRBV5-4 with TRBJ1-2; D might be TRBD1 (5 bases). V was shortened by 0 bases and J by 6 bases, with 12 bases between the two germline ends. The length of the CDR3 is 14 residues. The germline V gene encodes CDR1 SGHNT and CDR2 YYREEE (reference sequence). The CDR3 is CASSLERGRDGYTF. The CDR3, as DNA: TGTGCCAGCAGCTTGGAACGGGGGAGAGATGGCTACACCTTC.

J is TRBJ2-5 and V is TRBV7-9; 10 bases line up with TRBD1. V lost 0 bases to trimming and J lost 5 bases; unmatched junction nucleotides: 6. Germline-derived CDR1 and CDR2 are SEHNR and FQNEAQ (reference sequence). The CDR3 has 16 amino acids. The DNA of the CDR3 is TGTGCCAGCAGCTTAGCCGGGACAGGGGTTGTTGAGACCCAGTACTTC. This gives the protein CASSLAGTGVVETQYF.

This rearrangement joins TRBV29-1 to TRBJ1-2, with D tentatively TRBD1 (5 bases). CDR1 is SQVTM, CDR2 ANQGSEA, per germline. The CDR3 length is 12 residues. V lost 7 bases and J 3 bases, leaving 12 bases between the germline ends. For the CDR3, the DNA is TGCAGCGCTGCCGGGGCGTACTATGGCTACACCTTC. It is translated as CSAAGAYYGYTF.

The chain is built from TRBV18 and TRBJ2-1; 11 nucleotides agree with TRBD2. There are 14 residues in the CDR3. V was clipped by 3 bases and J by 8 bases; unmatched bases: 3. CDR1 is KGHSH, CDR2 LQKENI, per germline. CDR3 amino acids: CASSPGTSGYEQFF. The CDR3 DNA is TGTGCCAGCTCACCTGGGACTAGCGGCTATGAGCAGTTCTTC.

V and J are TRBV10-1 and TRBJ1-1; D is uncertain. V gave up 6 bases and J gave up 0 bases, with 8 bases separating them. CDR3 length: 13 residues. Germline V CDR1 and CDR2: WNHNN, SYGVQD (reference sequence). The CDR3 region is CASSGVMNTEAFF. The CDR3 region has the DNA TGCGCCAGCAGCGGGGTAATGAACACTGAAGCTTTCTTT.

The V and J genes are TRBV5-1 and TRBJ2-1; 9 nucleotides line up with TRBD2. The CDR3 runs 15 residues. CDR1 and CDR2 (germline): SGHRS, YFSETQ. The J segment lost 6 bases and the V segment lost 4 bases, leaving 8 bases of the junction unmatched. The CDR3 region is CASSVETTSGNEQFF. The CDR3, as DNA: TGCGCCAGCAGCGTGGAGACGACTAGCGGCAATGAGCAGTTCTTC.

The chain combines TRBV15 with TRBJ1-1, with 7 bases aligning to TRBD1. The CDR3 spans 16 residues. Germline lookup yields CDR1 LNHNV and CDR2 YYDKDF (reference sequence). The V segment lost 0 bases and the J segment 11 bases; nucleotides outside the gene matches: 15. CDR3 sequence reads: CATSREGQPPHGEAFF. The CDR3 nucleotides are TGTGCCACCAGCAGAGAGGGACAGCCGCCCCATGGGGAGGCTTTCTTT.

This chain connects TRBV6-1 to TRBJ1-2, with D possibly TRBD1 on 5 matching bases. Germline values: CDR1 MNHNS, CDR2 SASEGT. CDR3 length equals 15 residues. Trimming shortened V by 11 bases and J by 4 bases, and 23 bases separated the two germline ends. CDR3 protein: CASRAVADNFYGYTF. CDR3 sequence (DNA): TGTGCCTCGAGGGCAGTCGCGGACAATTTCTATGGCTACACCTTC.

This chain uses TRBV4-2 with TRBJ2-7, with 11 bases fitting TRBD1. The V segment lost 5 bases and the J segment 2 bases; nucleotides outside the gene matches: 5. The germline V gene has CDR1 LGHNA and CDR2 YNFKEQ. The CDR3 spans 15 residues. The CDR3 region is CASSKGTGGTYEQYF. CDR3 coding DNA: TGTGCCAGCAGCAAAGGGACAGGGGGTACCTACGAGCAGTACTTC.

This chain links TRBV19 with TRBJ1-2, with D perhaps matching TRBD1 (5 bases). The CDR3 totals 16 residues. Looked up from germline, CDR1 is LNHDA and CDR2 is SQIVND (reference sequence). Deletions cut 5 bases from V and 0 bases from J, with 16 bases between. The CDR3 is CASSSNPGRTNYGYTF. In DNA form, the CDR3 reads TGTGCCAGTAGTTCCAACCCGGGACGAACTAACTATGGCTACACCTTC. Supplemented by reference TRBV19 and TRBJ1-2, the full variable domain reads DGGITQSPKYLFRKEGQNVTLSCEQNLNHDAMYWYRQDPGQGLRLIYYSQIVNDFQKGDIAEGYSVSREKKESFPLTVTSAQKNPTAFYLCASSSNPGRTNYGYTFGSGTRLTVV.

In regard to this clone: The sample carries other DNA sequences with the same CDR3. This chain connects TRBV6-6 to TRBJ1-2; D ambiguous. This CDR3 spans 11 amino acids. Trimming took 3 bases from V and 7 from J, leaving 6 bases between them. Germline CDR1 reads MNHNY; CDR2 reads SVGAGI (reference sequence). CDR3 DNA: TGTGCCAGCAGTTATGGAGGTGGCTACACCTTC. Its protein product is CASSYGGGYTF.

V gene TRBV6-6 combines with J gene TRBJ2-5; 7 nucleotides match TRBD2. The germline V gene encodes CDR1 MNHNY and CDR2 SVGAGI (reference sequence). The V and J ends lost 1 base and 1 base, in that order; junction bases with no gene match: 3. There are 15 residues in the CDR3. CDR3 DNA: TGTGCCAGCAGTTACTTTGCTAGCGGCCAAGAGACCCAGTACTTC. Residues: CASSYFASGQETQYF.

As regards this clone: The sample contains more than one DNA sequence encoding this CDR3. This rearrangement joins TRBV20-1 to TRBJ2-5; no clear D gene. In germline, CDR1 is DFQATT, CDR2 SNEGSKA (reference sequence). The CDR3 consists of 11 residues. Trimming left V 3 bases short and J 0 bases short, with 2 bases between. The CDR3 bases are TGCAGTGCTAGGTACCAAGAGACCCAGTACTTC. It translates to CSARYQETQYF.

The J gene is TRBJ1-1, the V gene TRBV2; D uncertain. Trimming cost V 2 bases and J 1 base, with 11 bases left between them. The CDR3 extends over 15 amino acids. Per the germline V gene, CDR1 is SNHLY and CDR2 is FYNNEI. The CDR3 here is CASSESRGKNTEAFF. CDR3 coding DNA: TGTGCCAGCAGTGAATCTCGTGGGAAGAACACTGAAGCTTTCTTT. Based on the CDR3 plus reference TRBV2 and TRBJ1-1, the full variable domain is EPEVTQTPSHQVTQMGQEVILRCVPISNHLYFYWYRQILGQKVEFLVSFYNNEISEKSEIFDDQFSVERPDGSNFTLKIRSTKLEDSAMYFCASSESRGKNTEAFFGQGTRLTVV.

The chain has TRBV7-8 and TRBJ2-1, with TRBD2 matching over 8 bases. From germline, CDR1 is SGHVS and CDR2 FQNEAQ. The CDR3 covers 15 residues. V trimming: 5 bases; J trimming: 6 bases; junction bases outside the gene matches: 9. CDR3 sequence reads: CASSKSRTSFNEQFF. CDR3 DNA sequence: TGTGCCAGCAGCAAGAGTCGGACTAGCTTCAATGAGCAGTTCTTC.

In the case of this clone: Other DNA sequences in this sample translate to the same CDR3. The genes are TRBV2 and TRBJ2-1, with 8 bases identical to TRBD2. From germline, CDR1 is SNHLY and CDR2 FYNNEI. V shed 6 bases and J 3 bases; nucleotides not matched to a gene: 1. The CDR3 is 13 amino acids. As DNA, the CDR3 is TGTGCCAGCAGGGGGACTAGCTACAATGAGCAGTTCTTC. As protein: CASRGTSYNEQFF.

The chain uses TRBV10-3 and TRBJ1-5; D is possibly TRBD1 (6 bases). The CDR3 is 18 amino acids. Between the trimmed V and J ends, which lost 3 bases and 2 bases, there was a span of 20 bases. Germline V gene sequence: CDR1 ENHRY, CDR2 SYGVKD. The CDR3 here is CAISEGVTTGRGNQPQHF. Written as DNA, the CDR3 is TGTGCCATCAGTGAAGGTGTCACGACAGGTCGAGGCAATCAGCCCCAGCATTTT.

The CDR3 DNA follows: TGTGCCATCAGCGACGACAGGAAGAACGAAAAACTGTTTTTT. This gives the protein CAISDDRKNEKLFF. The chain has TRBV10-3 and TRBJ1-4; maybe TRBD1 (6 bases). V lost 6 bases to trimming and J lost 8 bases, with 16 bases between them. The CDR3 covers 14 residues. In germline, CDR1 is ENHRY, CDR2 SYGVKD.